Listed below are T cell receptor beta chains from one sample, sequenced in a study of T cell changes during pregnancy in multiple sclerosis. Data came from immunoSEQ multiplex PCR; TCRdb stores just in-frame clones and leaves some out. The table records tens of thousands of clones, approximately 89% of them present only once. Sequenced material: CD4+ T cells from peripheral blood mononuclear cells, taken in the second trimester of pregnancy. These receptors were collected from a female donor with multiple sclerosis, enrolled in a pregnancy study. Both conserved end residues are part of each CDR3. A D gene is named only where the DNA matches it firmly. Rows give clone size only sometimes, using once, few, many, or a class for an expanded clone.

j_call d_call clone_size v_call cdr3_aa cdr3_nt
TRBJ2-1 TRBD1 - TRBV19 CASSTGQGVAEQFF TGTGCCAGTAGTACTGGACAGGGGGTGGCTGAGCAGTTCTTC
TRBJ2-7 - - TRBV7-2 CASSLIRGGFEQYF TGTGCCAGCAGCCTTATTAGGGGGGGCTTCGAGCAGTACTTC
TRBJ1-1 TRBD1 - TRBV2 CASTGGQVTPNTEAFF TGTGCCAGCACCGGGGGACAGGTGACACCGAACACTGAAGCTTTCTTT
TRBJ1-1 TRBD1 - TRBV6-5 CASSFTTGGYNTEAFF TGTGCCAGCAGTTTTACGACAGGGGGCTATAACACTGAAGCTTTCTTT
TRBJ1-6 - few TRBV7-2 CASSRTVPSASPLHF TGTGCCAGCAGCCGGACAGTGCCGTCGGCTTCACCCCTCCACTTT
TRBJ1-5 - - TRBV30 CAWSVMGAEQPQHF TGTGCCTGGAGTGTGATGGGGGCGGAACAGCCCCAGCATTTT
TRBJ2-2 TRBD1 - TRBV11-3 CASSLDPQGLETGELFF TGTGCCAGCAGCTTAGATCCACAGGGGTTGGAGACCGGGGAGCTGTTTTTT
TRBJ1-5 - - TRBV19 CASQRWQGVQPQHF TGTGCCAGCCAAAGGTGGCAGGGCGTTCAGCCCCAGCATTTT
TRBJ2-5 - - TRBV5-4 CASSHREGETQYF TGTGCCAGCAGCCACAGGGAGGGGGAGACCCAGTACTTC
TRBJ1-5 TRBD1 - TRBV6-1 CASDRGVGRNQPQHF TGTGCCAGCGACAGGGGTGTAGGTCGCAATCAGCCCCAGCATTTT
TRBJ1-6 - - TRBV5-1 CASSYSVGGGSPLHF TGCGCCAGCAGCTACTCTGTGGGAGGAGGATCACCCCTCCACTTT
TRBJ1-6 - - TRBV25-1 CASSESGFASNSPLHF TGTGCCAGCAGTGAATCGGGATTTGCCAGTAATTCACCCCTCCACTTT
TRBJ1-1 - - TRBV27 CATLGRFGTEAFF TGTGCCACTCTAGGAAGGTTCGGGACTGAAGCTTTCTTT
TRBJ1-2 - - TRBV20-1 CSALAQGGYTF TGCAGTGCATTGGCCCAGGGGGGCTACACCTTC
TRBJ2-1 - - TRBV19 CASSIRDRSREQFF TGTGCCAGTAGTATTCGAGACAGAAGTAGGGAGCAGTTCTTC
TRBJ2-1 TRBD2 once TRBV7-3 CASSKIAGGNEQFF TGTGCCAGCAGCAAGATAGCGGGGGGCAATGAGCAGTTCTTC
TRBJ1-6 - - TRBV5-1 CASSFGTDRNSPLHF TGCGCCAGCAGCTTTGGCACGGACAGAAATTCACCCCTCCACTTT
TRBJ2-1 TRBD2 - TRBV6-6 CASSYGTSGPYNEQFF TGTGCCAGCAGTTACGGGACTAGCGGACCTTACAATGAGCAGTTCTTC
TRBJ2-2 - once TRBV5-1 CASSLTRVNTGELFF TGCGCCAGCAGCTTAACCAGGGTTAACACCGGGGAGCTGTTTTTT
TRBJ1-2 - - TRBV2 CASHLLREAGYTF TGTGCCAGCCATCTCCTCCGGGAGGCGGGCTACACCTTC
TRBJ1-1 - - TRBV7-9 CASSLARTVNTEAFF TGTGCCAGCAGCCTGGCCCGGACAGTGAACACTGAAGCTTTCTTT
TRBJ2-3 TRBD2 - TRBV7-9 CASSFSSGASTDTQYF TGTGCCAGCAGCTTCTCTAGCGGGGCCAGCACAGATACGCAGTATTTT
TRBJ1-1 - - TRBV6-6 CASSYAYIAGEAFF TGTGCCAGCAGTTACGCGTACATTGCGGGTGAAGCTTTCTTT
TRBJ2-7 TRBD2 - TRBV7-2 CASSSRRTSGTYEQYF TGTGCCAGCAGCTCACGCAGGACTAGCGGAACCTACGAGCAGTACTTC
TRBJ1-2 - - TRBV5-1 CASSLEQYGYTF TGCGCCAGCAGCTTGGAACAGTATGGCTACACCTTC
TRBJ1-6 TRBD1 - TRBV2 CASGGTASNSPLHF TGTGCCAGCGGTGGGACAGCCAGTAATTCACCCCTCCACTTT
TRBJ1-2 TRBD1 - TRBV2 CASSERDRAYGYTF TGTGCCAGCAGTGAACGAGACAGGGCCTATGGCTACACCTTC
TRBJ2-1 - once TRBV27 CASSPGTPVSSYNEQFF TGTGCCAGCAGCCCAGGGACTCCTGTCAGCTCCTACAATGAGCAGTTCTTC
TRBJ2-3 TRBD2 - TRBV4-2 CASSQAGTSDTQYF TGTGCCAGCAGCCAAGCCGGGACTAGCGATACGCAGTATTTT
TRBJ1-1 - - TRBV6-5 CASRRPQGNTEAFF TGTGCCAGCAGGAGACCCCAGGGAAACACTGAAGCTTTCTTT
TRBJ2-7 - once TRBV7-2 CASSSQVSPWYEQYF TGTGCCAGCAGCTCACAGGTCTCCCCTTGGTACGAGCAGTACTTC
TRBJ2-2 - - TRBV7-3 CASRREGTGSNTGELFF TGTGCCAGCAGAAGGGAGGGGACAGGCTCCAACACCGGGGAGCTGTTTTTT
TRBJ1-1 TRBD1 - TRBV19 CASSIRSGQGGTEAFF TGTGCCAGTAGTATCCGATCGGGACAGGGGGGCACTGAAGCTTTCTTT
TRBJ1-3 - - TRBV19 CASSTTLVDTIYF TGTGCCAGTAGTACTACTTTGGTTGACACCATATATTTT
TRBJ1-2 - - TRBV23-1 CASSQLGRGNYGYTF TGCGCCAGCAGTCAGTTGGGCAGGGGCAACTATGGCTACACCTTC
TRBJ2-5 - - TRBV9 CASSVSSRALAETQYF TGTGCCAGCAGCGTCTCTTCGAGGGCCCTGGCGGAGACCCAGTACTTC
TRBJ1-2 - - TRBV9 CASSVREDYGYTF TGTGCCAGCAGCGTAAGGGAGGACTATGGCTACACCTTC
TRBJ1-2 - - TRBV28 CASHPGGDGYTF TGTGCCAGCCACCCTGGAGGGGATGGCTACACCTTC
TRBJ2-6 - - TRBV21-1 CASSSKGGQGYSGANVLTF TGTGCCAGCAGCTCCAAGGGGGGACAGGGGTACTCTGGGGCCAACGTCCTGACTTTC
TRBJ1-1 - - TRBV27 CASSARGTEAFF TGTGCCAGCAGTGCTAGGGGCACTGAAGCTTTCTTT
TRBJ1-2 - - TRBV12-2 CASRHRRPGGGYTF TGTGCAAGTCGCCACAGACGGCCGGGAGGCGGCTACACCTTC
TRBJ1-4 - - TRBV5-1 CASSLEQAAEKLFF TGCGCCAGCAGCTTGGAACAGGCCGCCGAAAAACTGTTTTTT
TRBJ1-5 - - TRBV4-3 CASSQEGGGAPQHF TGCGCCAGCAGCCAAGAGGGTGGGGGGGCCCCCCAGCATTTT
TRBJ2-1 TRBD2 - TRBV9 CASSVGTSGRSEQFF TGTGCCAGCAGCGTGGGGACTAGCGGAAGAAGTGAGCAGTTCTTC
TRBJ1-5 - - TRBV6-1 CASSESPLGDQPQHF TGTGCCAGCAGTGAAAGCCCTTTAGGGGATCAGCCCCAGCATTTT
TRBJ2-1 TRBD2 - TRBV11-1 CASSLGGRGSGGTYNEQFF TGTGCCAGCAGCTTAGGAGGGCGTGGAAGCGGGGGGACCTACAATGAGCAGTTCTTC